This T cell receptor (beta chain) was captured in a study of blood T cell repertoires in COVID-19. Symptom resolution, clearance, or two negative PCRs marked the recovered donors of Cohort 3. Some clones are missing from TCRdb's copy, which holds only in-frame ones; the method was immunoSEQ multiplex PCR. Here the sample spans approximately 300,000 clones, around 86% being singletons. This receptor was obtained from a woman younger than 30 who had recovered from COVID-19. Sequencing input: PBMCs or T cells enriched from blood (not recorded which).

CDR3 sequence reads: CASSPEYGRGLYGYTF. For the CDR3, the DNA is TGTGCCAGCAGCCCCGAATATGGCAGGGGGCTATATGGCTACACCTTC. This chain joins TRBV7-9 and TRBJ1-2; TRBD1 agrees at 8 bases. J was trimmed by 5 bases and V by 5 bases; bases with no gene match: 13. Germline V gene data show CDR1 as SEHNR and CDR2 as FQNEAQ (reference sequence). This CDR3 spans 16 amino acids.